Shown below are 30 T cell receptor beta chains from a single sample sequenced in a study of low-dose radiotherapy and immunotherapy resistance in tumors (dated by TCRdb to the early 2020s). The instrument was an Illumina HiSeq 2500. TCRs were amplified with Phusion for 20 to 25 PCR cycles, with a constant-region primer paired with the adapter attached to the V primers. In-frame beta chains were kept once TCRdb had trimmed the public reads at Q25 with fastp and called clones with MiXCR. Under each unique CDR3 protein, matching rows form one entry showing the most common genes and DNA. This sample comprises roughly 52,000 distinct CDR3 sequences, around a third of them detected only once. Of the sample, approximately 8.4% is held by the ten largest clones. The time point label on this specimen signifies: after trial treatment. The label giving this sample's treatment or condition can be read as: LDRT plus nivolumab, ipilimumab, low-dose cyclophosphamide and aspirin (RACIN trial).

The source material was PBMCs, sampled after low-dose radiotherapy plus immunotherapy. Receptors originate from a male donor with rectosigmoid adenocarcinoma.

The chain combines TRBV21-1 with TRBJ2-7; TRBD1, the D gene given by the table, was not confirmed from the DNA. TRBV21-1 is tagged as a pseudogene. This CDR3 has 16 amino acids. The CDR3 DNA reads TGTGCCAGCGGAGTGGAGGGGACAGGGGGTCCCTACGAGCAGTACTTC. It translates to CASGVEGTGGPYEQYF.

This clonotype was detected many times. The CDR3 region has the DNA TGTGCCAGCAGTTACTCAACAGTCTATAATTCACCCCTCCACTTT. This gives the protein CASSYSTVYNSPLHF. The chain carries TRBV6-2 or TRBV6-3 and TRBJ1-6, with unresolved D. This CDR3 spans 15 amino acids. Germline V gene data show CDR1 as MNHEY and CDR2 as SVGEGT. Trimming pared 0 bases from V and 3 bases from J, leaving 6 bases between.

This clonotype was recorded at least ten times. The chain uses TRBV5-1 and TRBJ2-2; D assignment may be TRBD1 or TRBD2 (5 bases each). The length of the CDR3 is 16 residues. Germline V CDR1 and CDR2: SGHRS, YFSETQ. V was cut by 5 bases and J by 6 bases, with 20 bases left in between. The CDR3 bases are TGCGCCAGCAGGCGCCAGGGCTCGGGGTCGTCCGGGGAGCTGTTTTTT. This gives the protein CASRRQGSGSSGELFF.

For this clonotype: Germline is not matched at one junction end, which may reflect a read error. The genes are TRBV11-3 and TRBJ1-1; D gene ambiguous. The CDR3 has 12 residues. Germline CDR1 and CDR2: SGHNT and YENEEA. CDR3 amino acids: CTSSPQNTEAFF. CDR3 bases: TGTACCAGCAGTCCTCAGAACACTGAAGCTTTCTTT.

This clonotype has at least ten counts. The V gene is TRBV12-3 or TRBV12-4, the J gene TRBJ2-3, with TRBD1 matching 7 bases. There are 12 residues in the CDR3. V trimming: 8 bases; J trimming: 5 bases; junction bases outside the gene matches: 4. The CDR3 DNA sequence: TGTGCCAGCGGTGACAGGGAAGATACGCAGTATTTT. Translation gives CASGDREDTQYF.

This clonotype was observed a handful of times. This sequence joins TRBV10-3 and TRBJ2-7; D may be TRBD1 (6 bases). This CDR3 has 13 amino acids. Germline lookup yields CDR1 ENHRY and CDR2 SYGVKD. V lost 6 bases and J lost 3, with 12 bases in between. CDR3 DNA sequence: TGTGCCATCAGCCGGACAGAAAACTACGAGCAGTACTTC. Translated: CAISRTENYEQYF.

The chain joins TRBV29-1 to TRBJ2-7; TRBD1 matches at 10 bases. The J segment lost 7 bases and the V segment lost 7 bases, leaving 4 bases of the junction unmatched. CDR3 length: 11 amino acids. The germline V gene has CDR1 SQVTM and CDR2 ANQGSEA. CDR3 sequence: CSGGDRGEQYF. The CDR3 DNA reads as TGCAGCGGGGGGGACAGGGGTGAGCAGTACTTC.

In this sample, this clonotype turned up many times. This sequence joins TRBV12-3 or TRBV12-4 and TRBJ1-5; 9 nucleotides match TRBD1. CDR3 length equals 15 residues. The junction had 7 bases not matched to a gene; V was cut back by 5 bases and J by 5 bases. Written as DNA, the CDR3 is TGTGCCAGCAGTCCCGGGACAGGGAAGGATCAGCCCCAGCATTTT. This codes for CASSPGTGKDQPQHF.

This clonotype occurred many times. The chain uses TRBV6-5 and TRBJ2-6; unclear D gene. V shed 6 bases and J shed 3 bases, with 12 bases lying between them. Germline V gene lookup returns CDR1 MNHEY and CDR2 SVGAGI. The CDR3 totals 15 residues. The CDR3 DNA reads TGTGCCAGCAGCCCCCTAAAGCGTGGGGCCAACGTCCTGACTTTC. Translating gives CASSPLKRGANVLTF.

The sample holds a few counts of this clonotype. The chain uses TRBV20-1 and TRBJ2-4; D is perhaps TRBD1 or TRBD2 (5 bases each). The CDR3 sequence is 19 residues long. Germline V gene sequence: CDR1 DFQATT, CDR2 SNEGSKA (reference sequence). The V end was cut by 6 bases, the J end by 1 base, with 28 bases between. The chain's CDR3 is CSAPSATSTGRVAKNIQYF. The CDR3 nucleotides read TGCAGTGCCCCATCCGCCACGTCCACGGGGCGGGTCGCCAAAAACATTCAGTACTTC.

This clonotype was observed at least ten times. This chain uses TRBV11-2 with TRBJ1-5; D uncertain. Germline assignment: CDR1 SGHAT and CDR2 FQNNGV. V lost 3 bases and J 3 bases, leaving 9 bases between the germline ends. The CDR3 totals 14 residues. The CDR3 here is CASSLEPINQPQHF. The CDR3 DNA reads TGTGCCAGCAGCTTGGAACCGATCAATCAGCCCCAGCATTTT. Complete variable domain (other parts from reference TRBV11-2 and TRBJ1-5): EAGVAQSPRYKIIEKRQSVAFWCNPISGHATLYWYQQILGQGPKLLIQFQNNGVVDDSQLPKDRFSAERLKGVDSTLKIQPAKLEDSAVYLCASSLEPINQPQHFGDGTRLSIL.

In DNA form, the CDR3 reads TGTGCCAGCAGCGTAGGGTTAGCGGGGGGGCCGCGGTTCTTC. Its translation is CASSVGLAGGPRFF. The chain employs TRBV9 and TRBJ2-1; 11 nucleotides line up with TRBD2. V trimming: 0 bases; J trimming: 15 bases; junction bases outside the gene matches: 8. CDR1 and CDR2 (germline): SGDLS, YYNGEE. The CDR3 is 14 residues long.

This clonotype was counted a few times. V and J are TRBV9 and TRBJ2-7; 8 bases match TRBD2. Germline values: CDR1 SGDLS, CDR2 YYNGEE. Germline trimming cut 4 bases from V and 7 bases from J; bases unmatched to any gene: 7. This CDR3 contains 13 residues. The CDR3 here is CASSLSGGMEQYF. The CDR3, as DNA: TGTGCCAGCAGCCTGAGCGGGGGCATGGAGCAGTACTTC.

This clonotype was seen a single time. The chain carries TRBV6-2 or TRBV6-3 and TRBJ2-3; the D is unclear. This CDR3 is built from 14 residues. Germline V CDR1 and CDR2: MNHEY, SVGEGT. Trimming took 6 bases from V and 2 from J, leaving 12 bases between them. CDR3 DNA sequence: TGTGCCAGCAGCATACAAGAACACACAGATACGCAGTATTTT. Amino acids: CASSIQEHTDTQYF.

This clonotype was counted a few times. This sequence is one base from a far larger clone and is likely a read error. The CDR3 nucleotides read TGTGCCAACAGCTTCGGTCTGAATGAGCAGTTCTTC. It is translated as CANSFGLNEQFF. The chain recombines TRBV5-3 with TRBJ2-1; D remains unclear. TRBV5-3 is known as an ORF, though its function is uncertain. Between the trimmed V and J ends, which lost 9 bases and 7 bases, there was a span of 14 bases. This CDR3 is built from 12 residues.

The table lists this clonotype with many counts. This chain uses TRBV21-1 with TRBJ2-7; TRBD1 reflects the table's D call only, with no check against the DNA. TRBV21-1 is labeled a pseudogene. The CDR3 is made up of 16 amino acids. The CDR3, as DNA: TGTGCCAGCAGCGCCCGAGGGGGAGACAGGGGAAGAGAGCAGTACTTC. This codes for CASSARGGDRGREQYF.

This clonotype was observed many times. This chain joins TRBV21-1 and TRBJ1-1; the table's TRBD1 call for D was not verified on the DNA. TRBV21-1 is shown as a pseudogene. The CDR3 loop spans 18 amino acids. The CDR3 loop is CASSKANRDPVNTPLAFF. CDR3 in DNA: TGTGCCAGCAGCAAAGCGAACAGGGATCCCGTGAACACTCCCTTGGCTTTCTTT.

This clonotype was observed a single time. It is unclear where the CDR3 begins or ends on the DNA, so no DNA is shown, and the CDR3 is as TCRdb lists it. This chain joins TRBV7-9 and TRBJ2-2; TRBD1 is the table's D call, not checked against the DNA. The CDR3 region is 20 residues in length, termini included. The germline CDR1 and CDR2 sequences are SEHNR and FQNEAQ (reference sequence). CDR3 protein: CASSSPRPNTGELFFFFFFF.

This clonotype was found once. The rearrangement joins TRBV5-1 to TRBJ2-6; TRBD1 matches at 10 bases. The germline V gene has CDR1 SGHRS and CDR2 YFSETQ. The CDR3 sequence is 20 residues long. The V segment lost 4 bases and the J segment 1 base; nucleotides outside the gene matches: 14. The DNA for the CDR3 is TGCGCCAGCAGCATGCTGGGACAGGGGCCAGGGATTTCTGGGGCCAACGTCCTGACTTTC. This gives the protein CASSMLGQGPGISGANVLTF.

The V gene is TRBV5-6, the J gene TRBJ1-2; a weak D match, TRBD1 (5 bases). The CDR3 covers 16 residues. V lost 3 bases and J lost 3, with 18 bases in between. CDR1 is SGHDT, CDR2 YYEEEE, per germline. For the CDR3, the DNA is TGTGCCAGCAGCTCGGCGGGAGTGGGGGAATACTATGGCTACACCTTC. This codes for CASSSAGVGEYYGYTF.

This clonotype was recorded many times. CDR3 in amino acids: CASSRNRGRNEKLFF. The CDR3 DNA is TGTGCCAGCAGTCGAAACAGGGGGCGGAATGAAAAACTGTTTTTT. This chain uses TRBV6-8 with TRBJ1-4; the match to TRBD1 covers 9 bases. CDR1 and CDR2 (germline): MNHGY, SAAAGT. This CDR3 is 15 amino acids long. J gave up 5 bases and V 5 bases, and 6 bases lay outside the gene matches.

This clonotype was seen more than once but under ten times. The J gene is TRBJ2-7, the V gene TRBV28, with D perhaps TRBD1 (5 bases). V was shortened by 8 bases and J by 3 bases, with 11 bases between the two germline ends. This CDR3 spans 12 amino acids. CDR1 and CDR2 (germline): MDHEN, SYDVKM. CDR3 in DNA: TGTGCCAGCGGACACCAAAACTACGAGCAGTACTTC. Residues: CASGHQNYEQYF.

The chain links TRBV6-1 to TRBJ2-1; maybe TRBD1 (6 bases). Germline V gene lookup returns CDR1 MNHNS and CDR2 SASEGT. CDR3 length equals 15 residues. Trimming stripped 5 bases from V and 3 bases from J, with 14 bases between. CDR3 protein: CASSRDNRDYNEQFF. In DNA, the CDR3 is TGTGCCAGCAGTCGAGACAACAGGGACTACAATGAGCAGTTCTTC.

J is TRBJ2-1 and V is TRBV11-1, with TRBD1 identical over 7 bases. The CDR3 length is 15 residues. Germline CDR1 reads SGHAT; CDR2 reads FQDESV (reference sequence). Trimming took 4 bases from V and 8 from J; bases not matched to a gene: 11. The CDR3 DNA sequence: TGTGCCAGCAGCTCGGGACAGCTCCTGGGCTATGAGCAGTTCTTC. Encoded protein: CASSSGQLLGYEQFF. The variable domain in full, completed from reference TRBV11-1 and TRBJ2-1, reads EAEVAQSPRYKITEKSQAVAFWCDPISGHATLYWYRQILGQGPELLVQFQDESVVDDSQLPKDRFSAERLKGVDSTLKIQPAELGDSAMYLCASSSGQLLGYEQFFGPGTRLTVL.

In its sample, this clonotype was seen many times. The chain is built from TRBV12-3 or TRBV12-4 and TRBJ2-1; D is uncertain. The V gene lost 5 bases and the J gene lost 9 bases, with 11 bases spanning the gap. The CDR3 contains 12 residues. The CDR3 loop is CASSLQRGEQFF. The CDR3 region has the DNA TGTGCCAGCAGTCTGCAGCGAGGTGAGCAGTTCTTC.

This clonotype came up many times. This CDR3 reads CASSFDGGRVHNEQFF. CDR3 in DNA: TGTGCCAGCAGCTTCGACGGCGGGAGGGTTCACAATGAGCAGTTCTTC. The V gene is TRBV5-6, the J gene TRBJ2-1, with 9 nucleotides matching TRBD2. CDR3 size: 16 residues. Trimming cost V 2 bases and J 5 bases; bases outside gene matches: 8. CDR1 SGHDT and CDR2 YYEEEE come from the germline V gene.

This clonotype came up many times. The chain recombines TRBV14 with TRBJ2-1; D gene uncertain. The CDR3 is 13 amino acids. The germline V gene encodes CDR1 SGHDN and CDR2 FVKESK. Trimming cost V 0 bases and J 9 bases, with 9 bases left between them. CDR3 amino acids: CASSQEREREQFF. The CDR3 nucleotides are TGTGCCAGCAGCCAAGAAAGAGAACGTGAGCAGTTCTTC.

This clonotype was found many times. The genes are TRBV6-2 or TRBV6-3 and TRBJ2-7, with D possibly TRBD1 on 6 matching bases. CDR1 is MNHEY, CDR2 SVGEGT, per germline. This CDR3 contains 15 residues. V dropped 0 bases and J dropped 1 base, with 10 bases sitting between them. In DNA, the CDR3 is TGTGCCAGCAGTTACTCGACAGGTTCTTCCTACGAGCAGTACTTC. Encoded protein: CASSYSTGSSYEQYF.

This clonotype was observed a single time. The chain recombines TRBV6-1 with TRBJ2-5, with a possible D match to TRBD2 (5 bases). V was clipped by 3 bases and J by 5 bases, with 16 bases between them. CDR1 and CDR2 from the germline V gene are MNHNS and SASEGT. The CDR3 sequence is 15 residues long. The CDR3 region is CASSDRLNAGETQYF. CDR3 DNA: TGTGCCAGCAGTGACCGCCTAAACGCGGGTGAGACCCAGTACTTC.

This clonotype has only a few counts. The gene calls are TRBV10-2 and TRBJ1-1; the D gene is possibly TRBD1 (5 bases). The CDR3 runs to 14 residues. Per the germline V gene, CDR1 is WSHSY and CDR2 is SAAADI. V was shortened by 0 bases and J by 1 base, with 6 bases between the two germline ends. The CDR3 is CASSESGGNTEAFF. DNA for the CDR3: TGCGCCAGCAGTGAGTCCGGGGGGAACACTGAAGCTTTCTTT.